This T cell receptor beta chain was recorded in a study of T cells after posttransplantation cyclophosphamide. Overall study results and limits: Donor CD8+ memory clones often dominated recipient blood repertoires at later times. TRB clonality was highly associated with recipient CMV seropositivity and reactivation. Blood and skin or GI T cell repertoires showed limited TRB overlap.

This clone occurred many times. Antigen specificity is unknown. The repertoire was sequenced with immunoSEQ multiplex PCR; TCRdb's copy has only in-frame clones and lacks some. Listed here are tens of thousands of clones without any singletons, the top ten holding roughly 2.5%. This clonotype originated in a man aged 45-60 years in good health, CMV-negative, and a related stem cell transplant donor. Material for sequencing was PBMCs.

The CDR3 is CASSQRDRGQRGYTF. CDR3 sequence (DNA): TGTGCCAGCAGCCAAAGGGACAGGGGGCAAAGGGGCTACACCTTC. The chain couples TRBV11-2 to TRBJ1-2, with TRBD1 matching over 12 bases. Unmatched junction bases numbered 9, after V lost 5 bases and J lost 8 bases. The CDR3 runs to 15 residues. Germline V gene lookup returns CDR1 SGHAT and CDR2 FQNNGV. Looking up the rest from reference TRBV11-2 and TRBJ1-2 gives the full variable domain: EAGVAQSPRYKIIEKRQSVAFWCNPISGHATLYWYQQILGQGPKLLIQFQNNGVVDDSQLPKDRFSAERLKGVDSTLKIQPAKLEDSAVYLCASSQRDRGQRGYTFGSGTRLTVV.